This T cell receptor (beta chain) was identified during a study of OX40 agonist ivuxolimab in advanced cancers. About the study: Intravenous ivuxolimab at 0.01 to 10 mg/kg was given to patients every 2 weeks. A partial response was reached by three patients: one with hepatocellular carcinoma and two with cutaneous melanoma.

Assay: immunoSEQ multiplex PCR; the TCRdb copy retains only in-frame clones and omits some. Altogether roughly 18,000 clones are present, about 80% being singletons, with the ten largest covering 13%. Trimming took 1 base from V and 4 from J, leaving 6 bases between them. This CDR3 is 13 amino acids long. From germline, CDR1 is MNHNS and CDR2 SASEGT. With respect to this clone: The antigen remains undetermined.

Study-wide results and caveats: Averaging showed that CD8+ T cells had more expanded clones than CD4+ did.

This TCR was recovered from an adult with an advanced solid tumor such as melanoma, head and neck, liver or kidney cancer. Material: CD4+ or CD8+ T cells sorted from blood, obtained in a trial of the OX40 agonist ivuxolimab. The chain uses TRBV6-1 and TRBJ2-3; possibly TRBD2 for D (6 bases). The CDR3: CASSEGGADTQYF. For the CDR3, the DNA is TGTGCCAGCAGTGAAGGGGGGGCAGATACGCAGTATTTT.